These 28 T cell receptor beta chains came from one sample sequenced in a study of T-cell memory formation after mild COVID-19. One entry per CDR3 protein, called by TCRdb with MiXCR from the 5' RACE reads. Of over 150,000 distinct CDR3 sequences listed, less than 20% are singletons. Sequencing was done on a sample of PBMCs or a T cell subset sorted from them (not recorded which). All receptors derive from a man aged 18-30 years who had mild COVID-19 (a few samples of this study predate the infection). Cell type and time point are not known.

This chain links TRBV20-1 with TRBJ1-4; 8 positions match TRBD1. CDR3 length: 14 residues. Germline CDR1 is DFQATT and CDR2 is SNEGSKA (reference sequence). Germline trimming cut 6 bases from V and 0 bases from J; bases unmatched to any gene: 3. CDR3 loop: CSALTGATNEKLFF. The CDR3 DNA reads as TGCAGTGCGCTGACAGGGGCAACTAATGAAAAACTGTTTTTT.

This clonotype was picked up a small number of times. The rearrangement uses TRBV7-2 and TRBJ2-3, with TRBD2 matching over 7 bases. Germline V gene lookup returns CDR1 SGHTA and CDR2 FQGNSA. V lost 4 bases, J lost 13 bases, and 8 bases stayed unmatched. This CDR3 contains 12 residues. The CDR3 nucleotides read TGTGCCAGCAGCTCGAGCGGGGTGGATGAGTATTTT. Translation gives CASSSSGVDEYF.

Only a few counts were recorded for this clonotype. The chain is built from TRBV18 and TRBJ1-1; perhaps TRBD1 as D (6 bases). The CDR3 is made up of 19 amino acids. Between the trimmed V and J ends, which lost 0 bases and 7 bases, there was a span of 27 bases. From germline, CDR1 is KGHSH and CDR2 LQKENI. CDR3 sequence (DNA): TGTGCCAGCTCACCACCGTTGGTTTACAGGGAGTGGGGGGATTATGAAGCTTTCTTT. Translating it yields CASSPPLVYREWGDYEAFF.

The chain couples TRBV20-1 to TRBJ1-2; the match to TRBD1 covers 7 bases. The CDR3 is 15 residues long. Unmatched junction bases numbered 8, after V lost 0 bases and J lost 4 bases. Per germline, CDR1 DFQATT and CDR2 SNEGSKA (reference sequence). The CDR3 bases are TGCAGTGCTAGAGACCGGATCAGGGGGATCTATGGCTACACCTTC. Protein product: CSARDRIRGIYGYTF.

This clonotype came up a few times. The rearrangement uses TRBV4-1 and TRBJ1-5; TRBD1 matches at 8 bases. Trimming cost V 3 bases and J 0 bases; bases outside gene matches: 4. CDR1 MGHRA and CDR2 YSYEKL come from the germline V gene. The CDR3 runs to 16 residues. The CDR3 is CASSHVTGDSNQPQHF. CDR3 DNA: TGCGCCAGCAGCCACGTGACAGGGGATAGCAATCAGCCCCAGCATTTT.

This clonotype was detected only a few times. This sequence joins TRBV9 and TRBJ2-1, with D possibly matching TRBD2 (6 bases). Germline-derived CDR1 and CDR2 are SGDLS and YYNGEE. V was trimmed by 0 bases and J by 4 bases, leaving 11 bases between them. This CDR3 spans 15 amino acids. The CDR3 DNA reads as TGTGCCAGCAGCGTAGAATACAGCGGGTACAATGAGCAGTTCTTC. Translated: CASSVEYSGYNEQFF.

This clonotype was observed a handful of times. CDR3 sequence: CASSRGGAWTGELFF. The CDR3 region has the DNA TGTGCCAGCAGCCGCGGGGGGGCATGGACCGGGGAGCTGTTTTTT. The chain joins TRBV7-2 to TRBJ2-2, with 9 bases identical to TRBD2. Germline V lookup: CDR1 SGHTA, CDR2 FQGNSA. Trimming cost V 5 bases and J 5 bases; bases outside gene matches: 6. The CDR3 sequence is 15 residues long.

This clonotype was recorded a few times. V usage is TRBV6-4 and J usage is TRBJ2-6; no definite D call. Trimming left V 4 bases short and J 1 base short, with 5 bases between. The germline CDR1 and CDR2 sequences are MRHNA and SNTAGT. This CDR3 contains 14 residues. In nucleotides, the CDR3 is TGTGCCAGCAGTGCGATATCTGGGGCCAACGTCCTGACTTTC. It encodes CASSAISGANVLTF.

V usage is TRBV25-1 and J usage is TRBJ2-7; D remains unclear. Trimming cost V 0 bases and J 1 base, with 7 bases left between them. There are 14 residues in the CDR3. CDR1 is MGHDK and CDR2 is SYGVNS in the germline V gene. The chain's CDR3 is CASSEYYGSYEQYF. CDR3 DNA: TGTGCCAGCAGTGAATACTATGGGTCCTACGAGCAGTACTTC.

A note on this clonotype: One junction end disagrees with the germline gene, perhaps due to a read error. V and J are TRBV4-1 and TRBJ1-1; 7 bases agree with TRBD1. Germline CDR1 is MGHRA and CDR2 is YSYEKL. This CDR3 region has 16 residues. The CDR3 region has the DNA TGCGACAGCAGCAACGGACAGGTACGGAGGAACACTGAAGCTTTCTTT. It is translated as CDSSNGQVRRNTEAFF.

This clonotype was seen a few times. The chain links TRBV7-2 to TRBJ2-1; D perhaps matches TRBD2 (6 bases). Trimming removed 1 base from V and 6 bases from J, with 16 bases in between. The CDR3 contains 16 residues. Germline V gene sequence: CDR1 SGHTA, CDR2 FQGNSA. CDR3 sequence: CASSLVGRGLINEQFF. The DNA for the CDR3 is TGTGCCAGCAGCTTAGTGGGGCGGGGCCTAATCAATGAGCAGTTCTTC. The variable domain in full, with the rest retrieved from reference TRBV7-2 and TRBJ2-1, is GAGVSQSPSNKVTEKGKDVELRCDPISGHTALYWYRQSLGQGLEFLIYFQGNSAPDKSGLPSDRFSAERTGGSVSTLTIQRTQQEDSAVYLCASSLVGRGLINEQFFGPGTRLTVL.

The chain joins TRBV5-6 to TRBJ2-3, with a weak D call TRBD2 (5 bases). The CDR3 covers 11 residues. Trimming left V 2 bases short and J 10 bases short, with 8 bases between. Germline V gene sequence: CDR1 SGHDT, CDR2 YYEEEE. The CDR3 nucleotides are TGTGCCAGCAGCTTATGGGAGCCGCAGTATTTT. This codes for CASSLWEPQYF.

This clonotype was detected only a few times. The chain has TRBV20-1 and TRBJ1-1; the D gene is possibly TRBD1 (6 bases). Trimming took off 3 bases at V and 4 bases at J, with 6 bases between the two ends. The CDR3 spans 11 residues. Germline CDR1 reads DFQATT; CDR2 reads SNEGSKA (reference sequence). As DNA, the CDR3 is TGCAGTGCTAGCAGGGGCACTGAAGCTTTCTTT. This gives the protein CSASRGTEAFF.

V is TRBV6-2 or TRBV6-3 and J is TRBJ2-2; 9 bases are a match to TRBD1. In germline, CDR1 is MNHEY, CDR2 SVGEGT. The CDR3 loop spans 13 amino acids. The V gene end was trimmed by 10 bases and the J gene end by 6 bases; junction bases not matched to a gene: 6. This CDR3 reads CATGQGLPGELFF. CDR3 in DNA: TGTGCCACGGGACAGGGTTTGCCCGGGGAGCTGTTTTTT.

V is TRBV5-1 and J is TRBJ2-3, with D perhaps matching TRBD1 (5 bases). The germline V gene has CDR1 SGHRS and CDR2 YFSETQ. Deletions cut 4 bases from V and 2 bases from J, with 11 bases between. The CDR3 is made up of 14 amino acids. Here the CDR3 DNA reads TGCGCCAGCAGCAGGACAACTGACACAGATACGCAGTATTTT. Its protein product is CASSRTTDTDTQYF.

This rearrangement joins TRBV5-6 to TRBJ2-7; D perhaps matches TRBD1 (6 bases). This CDR3 spans 15 amino acids. V lost 6 bases, J lost 3 bases, and 19 bases lay in between. The germline gives CDR1 SGHDT, CDR2 YYEEEE. The CDR3 DNA reads as TGTGCCAGCATCCCTCGTGGACAGTTCTACTACGAGCAGTACTTC. Its translation is CASIPRGQFYYEQYF.

This clonotype was picked up a small number of times. J is TRBJ2-1 and V is TRBV19; D is unclear. This CDR3 has 13 amino acids. The V gene's germline CDR1 is LNHDA and CDR2 SQIVND (reference sequence). Trimming stripped 7 bases from V and 6 bases from J, with 13 bases between. Here the CDR3 reads CASTNRIANEQFF. DNA for the CDR3: TGTGCCAGTACCAATAGGATCGCCAATGAGCAGTTCTTC.

This clonotype has a handful of counts. The chain links TRBV7-2 to TRBJ1-2, with unresolved D. The V gene's germline CDR1 is SGHTA and CDR2 FQGNSA. Deletions cut 8 bases from V and 5 bases from J, with 21 bases between. This CDR3 has 15 residues. CDR3 bases: TGTGCCAGCTGCCCCTCGCCGGCAGGCGGATATGGCTACACCTTC. Amino acids: CASCPSPAGGYGYTF.

The rearrangement uses TRBV6-9 and TRBJ2-7, with 8 positions matching TRBD2. The CDR3 spans 17 residues. Germline CDR1 is MNHGY and CDR2 is SVAAGI. CDR3 sequence (DNA): TGTGCGGAAAAGCGCCGCCGGGGGCGGGGGGTGTCCTACGAGCAGTACGTC. The encoded protein is CAEKRRRGRGVSYEQYV.

This chain uses TRBV25-1 with TRBJ1-6, with 9 bases that match TRBD1. CDR1 is MGHDK, CDR2 SYGVNS, per germline. This CDR3 is built from 14 residues. J gave up 8 bases and V 6 bases, and 5 bases lay outside the gene matches. The CDR3 loop is CASRETGGDSPLHF. The CDR3 bases are TGTGCCAGCAGGGAGACAGGGGGGGATTCACCCCTCCACTTT.

This clonotype has more than one count but fewer than ten. The rearrangement links TRBV11-2 to TRBJ2-5, with D unclear. Germline CDR1 is SGHAT and CDR2 is FQNNGV. The CDR3 has 13 amino acids. Between the trimmed V and J ends, which lost 3 bases and 5 bases, there was a span of 10 bases. The CDR3 loop reads CASSFLPRETQYF. The DNA of the CDR3 is TGTGCCAGCAGCTTTTTACCACGGGAGACCCAGTACTTC.

This clonotype was seen a single time. The chain combines TRBV6-4 with TRBJ2-1; no definite D call. Germline V lookup: CDR1 MRHNA, CDR2 SNTAGT. V dropped 9 bases and J dropped 5 bases, with 8 bases sitting between them. The CDR3 extends over 11 amino acids. The CDR3 loop is CARFSNNEQFF. The CDR3, as DNA: TGTGCCAGATTTAGCAACAATGAGCAGTTCTTC.

Ten or more counts support this clonotype. This chain joins TRBV27 and TRBJ1-5; 7 nucleotides agree with TRBD1. CDR3 size: 14 residues. Trimming at V came to 3 bases and at J to 2 bases, leaving 1 base not matched to a gene. Germline CDR1 is MNHEY and CDR2 is SMNVEV (reference sequence). The CDR3 here is CASSFGQGNQPQHF. The CDR3 DNA is TGTGCCAGCAGTTTTGGACAGGGCAATCAGCCCCAGCATTTT.

This clonotype was recorded a few times. The chain uses TRBV4-3 and TRBJ1-1; D gene ambiguous. V lost 1 base and J 4 bases, leaving 10 bases between the germline ends. CDR3 length equals 14 residues. CDR1 is LGHNA and CDR2 is YSLEER in the germline V gene. CDR3: CASSQAVHTTEAFF. Written as DNA, the CDR3 is TGCGCCAGCAGCCAAGCAGTTCATACCACTGAAGCTTTCTTT.

This clonotype occurred a few times. The DNA for the CDR3 is TGTGCCAGCAGCCTACCTGGTCTATCCTACGAGCAGTACGTC. It translates to CASSLPGLSYEQYV. V is TRBV7-2 and J is TRBJ2-7; no clear D gene. Germline CDR1 SGHTA, CDR2 FQGNSA. V dropped 5 bases and J dropped 1 base, with 12 bases sitting between them. The length of the CDR3 is 14 residues.

The rearrangement joins TRBV7-8 to TRBJ1-1; possibly TRBD1 for D (6 bases). Trimming took off 2 bases at V and 4 bases at J, with 14 bases between the two ends. Germline CDR1 SGHVS, CDR2 FQNEAQ. This CDR3 contains 15 residues. CDR3 coding DNA: TGTGCCAGCAGCTTACTACCGGGGGCGAGCACTGAAGCTTTCTTT. This encodes CASSLLPGASTEAFF.

The chain is built from TRBV6-2 or TRBV6-3 and TRBJ2-7; no clear D. The length of the CDR3 is 13 residues. CDR1 and CDR2 (germline): MNHEY, SVGEGT. The V gene lost 6 bases and the J gene lost 1 base, with 10 bases spanning the gap. The CDR3 DNA sequence: TGTGCCAGCAGCCCTGACCCTTCCTACGAGCAGTACTTC. As protein: CASSPDPSYEQYF.

The V gene is TRBV7-3, the J gene TRBJ2-2; 12 bases align to TRBD1. Germline V gives CDR1 SGHTA, CDR2 FQGTGA. The CDR3 extends over 17 amino acids. V trimming: 4 bases; J trimming: 8 bases; junction bases outside the gene matches: 11. CDR3 nucleotide sequence: TGTGCCAGCAGCTCCTTCCGGGACAGGGGGCTGACGGGGGAGCTGTTTTTT. This encodes CASSSFRDRGLTGELFF.